What follows describes a single T cell receptor (beta chain). Its antigen is unknown. This sample is drawn from a study of T cell responses to AZD1222 COVID-19 vaccine. Germline V gives CDR1 LNHDA, CDR2 SQIVND (reference sequence). The CDR3 is 14 residues long. The V and J ends lost 4 bases and 3 bases respectively, with 12 bases between them. The assay was immunoSEQ multiplex PCR, and TCRdb's table has in-frame clones only and misses some. The sample shows around 67,000 clones, 80% to 90% of them seen only once. Overall study findings and caveats: Only after the peak T cell response were repertoires sampled. White British ancestry dominated among donors, who included more females, and clonal diversity was possibly underestimated. Spike as a whole was targeted by vaccine-associated CD4 TCRs, dominant at 160-218 and 743-854. An increase in Spike-specific TCR breadth and depth was observed after two AZD1222 doses.

The starting material was peripheral blood, obtained 28 days after the second AZD1222 dose. The chain couples TRBV19 to TRBJ1-1, with no clear D. This TCR came from an adult who received the AZD1222 COVID-19 vaccine. DNA of the CDR3: TGTGCCAGTAGTAAGGGTTCTAGGGACACTGAAGCTTTCTTT. It is translated as CASSKGSRDTEAFF.